These 21 T cell receptor beta chains share one sample of origin, sequenced in a study of response to subunit inactivated influenza vaccine. TCRdb redid the calling of the RT-PCR reads with MiXCR, one entry per CDR3 protein. The sample includes 450,000 to 600,000 distinct CDR3 sequences, approximately 7.7% of them seen just once. Here the sequenced sample was PBMCs from blood, taken about 24 months after vaccination. Every receptor here comes from a man between 50 and 70 years old who received an inactivated influenza vaccine.

The table lists this clonotype with a few counts. This sequence joins TRBV2 and TRBJ1-2; TRBD1 matches at 12 bases. This CDR3 has 15 residues. V lost 6 bases and J lost 6; bases outside the gene matches: 8. The V gene's germline CDR1 is SNHLY and CDR2 FYNNEI. This CDR3 is CASRKPRDRGHGYTF. CDR3 DNA: TGTGCCAGCAGAAAACCTCGGGACAGGGGGCATGGCTACACCTTC.

The chain is built from TRBV9 and TRBJ1-5; possibly TRBD1 for D (6 bases). The CDR3 length is 14 residues. Germline lookup yields CDR1 SGDLS and CDR2 YYNGEE. V was cut by 4 bases and J by 3 bases, with 11 bases left in between. CDR3 in amino acids: CASSFGDINQPQHF. The CDR3 DNA follows: TGTGCCAGCAGCTTCGGGGACATCAATCAGCCCCAGCATTTT.

As DNA, the CDR3 is TGTGCCAGCAGTTCCCTGGGTACTGGGGCCAACGTCCTGACTTTC. It yields the protein CASSSLGTGANVLTF. The V gene is TRBV27, the J gene TRBJ2-6; unclear D gene. V gave up 4 bases and J gave up 2 bases, with 9 bases separating them. Per germline, CDR1 MNHEY and CDR2 SMNVEV (reference sequence). There are 15 residues in the CDR3.

This clonotype was recorded a few times. V usage is TRBV7-2 and J usage is TRBJ1-5; a weak D match, TRBD1 (6 bases). Germline-derived CDR1 and CDR2 are SGHTA and FQGNSA. V lost 2 bases, J lost 3 bases, and 11 bases lay in between. The CDR3 runs 15 residues. The CDR3, as DNA: TGTGCCAGCAGCTTACAATCAGGGGCCAATCAGCCCCAGCATTTT. Translation: CASSLQSGANQPQHF. Combining the CDR3 with reference TRBV7-2 and TRBJ1-5 gives the whole variable domain GAGVSQSPSNKVTEKGKDVELRCDPISGHTALYWYRQSLGQGLEFLIYFQGNSAPDKSGLPSDRFSAERTGGSVSTLTIQRTQQEDSAVYLCASSLQSGANQPQHFGDGTRLSIL.

At least ten counts were recorded for this clonotype. The chain links TRBV12-3 or TRBV12-4 to TRBJ2-7, with 11 bases matching TRBD2. The junction had 3 bases not matched to a gene; V was cut back by 2 bases and J by 3 bases. The CDR3 is 15 residues long. In DNA, the CDR3 is TGTGCCAGCAGTTTAAAACTAGCGGGGGTCTACGAGCAGTACTTC. This sequence encodes CASSLKLAGVYEQYF.

This clonotype was detected ten times or more. The rearrangement links TRBV27 to TRBJ2-1, with D perhaps given as TRBD1 or TRBD2 (5 bases each). The ends were cut back, 3 bases at V and 0 bases at J, with 12 bases in the middle. From germline, CDR1 is MNHEY and CDR2 SMNVEV (reference sequence). The CDR3 runs to 16 residues. For the CDR3, the DNA is TGTGCCAGCAGTTTCTCGGGACCGAGCTCCTACAATGAGCAGTTCTTC. Its protein product is CASSFSGPSSYNEQFF.

This clonotype was seen at least ten times. This chain connects TRBV6-1 to TRBJ2-7, with TRBD1 identical over 7 bases. Germline V gives CDR1 MNHNS, CDR2 SASEGT. The trim removed 5 bases at V and 7 bases at J, leaving 11 bases unmatched. CDR3 length: 14 residues. Here the CDR3 reads CASSPGQVEGEQYF. The CDR3 DNA reads as TGTGCCAGCAGTCCCGGACAGGTAGAAGGGGAGCAGTACTTC.

In its sample, this clonotype was seen a few times. The rearrangement joins TRBV20-1 to TRBJ2-5; D remains unclear. V lost 6 bases and J lost 5, with 16 bases in between. This CDR3 comprises 13 residues. Germline V gene sequence: CDR1 DFQATT, CDR2 SNEGSKA (reference sequence). The CDR3 loop reads CSATRDSAETQYF. The CDR3 coding sequence is TGCAGTGCAACCAGAGATTCCGCGGAGACCCAGTACTTC.

In its sample, this clonotype was seen many times. CDR3 loop: CASGHRDNKHNGLSGNTIYF. The CDR3 DNA is TGTGCCAGCGGACACCGGGACAACAAACATAACGGGCTCTCTGGAAACACCATATATTTT. This chain joins TRBV27 and TRBJ1-3; D perhaps matches TRBD1 (6 bases). CDR1 and CDR2 from the germline V gene are MNHEY and SMNVEV (reference sequence). Trimming left V 8 bases short and J 0 bases short, with 29 bases between. The CDR3 is 20 amino acids.

The chain combines TRBV20-1 with TRBJ2-3, with D tentatively TRBD1 (6 bases). The CDR3 extends over 16 amino acids. Looked up from germline, CDR1 is DFQATT and CDR2 is SNEGSKA (reference sequence). V was shortened by 4 bases and J by 0 bases, with 17 bases between the two germline ends. The CDR3 DNA reads as TGCAGTGCTACCTCCGACAGGAGTATAAGCACAGATACGCAGTATTTT. The encoded protein is CSATSDRSISTDTQYF.

This clonotype was counted between two and nine times. The rearrangement joins TRBV27 to TRBJ2-7; TRBD2 agrees at 11 bases. There are 18 residues in the CDR3. Germline V CDR1 and CDR2: MNHEY, SMNVEV (reference sequence). The junction had 12 bases not matched to a gene; V was cut back by 4 bases and J by 1 base. Here the CDR3 reads CASSSGTSGIVRSYEQYF. DNA of the CDR3: TGTGCCAGCAGTTCCGGGACTAGCGGTATAGTAAGGTCCTACGAGCAGTACTTC.

About this clonotype itself: A much larger clone is a single base away; this may be a read error. The chain combines TRBV5-1 with TRBJ2-4, with D perhaps matching TRBD1 or TRBD2 (5 bases each). V dropped 6 bases and J dropped 7 bases, with 14 bases sitting between them. Germline CDR1 reads SGHRS; CDR2 reads YFSETQ. This CDR3 region has 13 residues. The DNA for the CDR3 is TGCGCCAGCACCCATGGGGGATCGAACATTCAGTACTTC. Encoded protein: CASTHGGSNIQYF.

J is TRBJ2-5 and V is TRBV28, with D perhaps TRBD1 or TRBD2 (5 bases each). With 3 bases removed from V and 0 bases from J, the gap between germline ends came to 14 bases. Germline loops: CDR1 MDHEN, CDR2 SYDVKM. The CDR3 totals 16 residues. CDR3 bases: TGTGCCAGCAGTTTCTCGGGACGGACATACCAAGAGACCCAGTACTTC. Its translation: CASSFSGRTYQETQYF.

This clonotype was observed at least ten times. The chain recombines TRBV11-2 with TRBJ2-3; no firm D call. V lost 5 bases and J lost 6, with 6 bases in between. In germline, CDR1 is SGHAT, CDR2 FQNNGV. The CDR3 totals 11 residues. The CDR3 sequence: CASSPVDTQYF. The CDR3 DNA follows: TGTGCCAGCAGCCCTGTGGATACGCAGTATTTT.

This clonotype was seen ten or more times. The gene calls are TRBV5-1 and TRBJ2-7, with D hard to call. V was clipped by 7 bases and J by 2 bases, with 10 bases between them. This CDR3 spans 12 amino acids. In germline, CDR1 is SGHRS, CDR2 YFSETQ. CDR3: CASAREPYEQYF. Here the CDR3 DNA reads TGCGCCAGCGCAAGGGAACCCTACGAGCAGTACTTC.

This clonotype turned up a few times. V gene TRBV5-1 combines with J gene TRBJ2-3; the match to TRBD2 covers 14 bases. The CDR3 runs 17 residues. The ends lost 2 bases at V and 6 bases at J; junction bases unmatched: 8. Germline CDR1 and CDR2: SGHRS and YFSETQ. The CDR3 here is CASSFYGTSGSADTQYF. The DNA for the CDR3 is TGCGCCAGCAGCTTTTACGGGACTAGCGGGAGTGCTGATACGCAGTATTTT.

This chain uses TRBV18 with TRBJ2-2, with D tentatively TRBD2 (6 bases). Germline CDR1 and CDR2: KGHSH and LQKENI. The CDR3 runs 17 residues. The V end was cut by 0 bases, the J end by 0 bases, with 11 bases between. The CDR3 region is CASSPPGAGANTGELFF. The CDR3 DNA reads as TGTGCCAGCTCACCACCGGGAGCGGGCGCGAACACCGGGGAGCTGTTTTTT.

Details on this clonotype: With a much larger clone just one base away, this may be a read error. The chain is built from TRBV6-2 or TRBV6-3 and TRBJ1-2; weak D call: TRBD1 (5 bases). The CDR3 totals 15 residues. Germline values: CDR1 MNHEY, CDR2 SVGEGT. The CDR3 reads CASSKPRDLGDGHTF. In nucleotides, the CDR3 is TGTGCCAGCAGCAAACCCCGGGACCTGGGTGATGGCCACACCTTC.

This clonotype has more than one count but fewer than ten. The chain recombines TRBV5-1 with TRBJ2-5; the match to TRBD1 covers 7 bases. V gave up 0 bases and J gave up 4 bases; unmatched junction bases: 6. The germline V gene has CDR1 SGHRS and CDR2 YFSETQ. This CDR3 is built from 15 residues. In DNA, the CDR3 is TGCGCCAGCAGCTTGGCCCCCAACAGGGGAGAGACCCAGTACTTC. Amino acids: CASSLAPNRGETQYF.

This clonotype has a count of ten or more. This chain links TRBV19 with TRBJ1-2, with a weak D call TRBD1 (5 bases). Germline V gives CDR1 LNHDA, CDR2 SQIVND (reference sequence). The CDR3 is made up of 14 amino acids. Between the trimmed V and J ends, which lost 3 bases and 8 bases, there was a span of 16 bases. The CDR3, as DNA: TGTGCCAGTAGTATCGGGACGGACCGAGGGGGCTACACCTTC. Its protein is CASSIGTDRGGYTF.

The genes are TRBV27 and TRBJ2-6; 8 bases align to TRBD2. This CDR3 spans 16 amino acids. Germline CDR1 reads MNHEY; CDR2 reads SMNVEV (reference sequence). V lost 6 bases and J lost 4; bases outside the gene matches: 8. As DNA, the CDR3 is TGTGCCAGCAGGAACGGGGGGGCGTCAGGGGCCAACGTCCTGACTTTC. Translated, it gives CASRNGGASGANVLTF.